This entry lists 8 T cell receptor beta chains sequenced from one sample in a study of blood T cells in healthy people across ages. A second PCR of roughly 7 to 11 cycles used a sample-barcoded 5' primer and a J-beta primer mix. MiXCR was run by TCRdb on the 5' RACE reads, yielding one entry per CDR3 protein. Among approximately 820,000 distinct CDR3 sequences listed, more than 40% were seen once. Sequencing input: blood. The source of these receptors is a man in his sixties in good health.

The chain has TRBV28 and TRBJ1-4; D uncertain. The length of the CDR3 is 14 residues. Germline V gene sequence: CDR1 MDHEN, CDR2 SYDVKM. V lost 8 bases, J lost 3 bases, and 13 bases lay in between. CDR3: CASAPGGSNEKLFF. For the CDR3, the DNA is TGTGCCAGCGCACCGGGAGGGTCTAATGAAAAACTGTTTTTT.

This sequence joins TRBV27 and TRBJ1-5; tentative D call: TRBD1 (6 bases). The CDR3 covers 15 residues. The germline V and J ends were trimmed by 6 bases and 7 bases, with 19 bases remaining between them. Germline values: CDR1 MNHEY, CDR2 SMNVEV (reference sequence). The CDR3 sequence: CASSRNPGTSQPQHF. The DNA for the CDR3 is TGTGCCAGCAGCCGAAATCCCGGGACAAGCCAGCCCCAGCATTTT.

J is TRBJ2-7 and V is TRBV20-1, with D maybe TRBD2 (7 bases). V was cut by 6 bases and J by 10 bases, with 22 bases left in between. In germline, CDR1 is DFQATT, CDR2 SNEGSKA (reference sequence). This CDR3 is built from 13 residues. CDR3 coding DNA: TGCAGTGCACTGGACACGCATGGGGGGGCCCAGTACTTC. Its translation is CSALDTHGGAQYF.

This CDR3 reads CASSNRDSGQPQHF. The CDR3 DNA follows: TGTGCCAGCAGCAACCGGGACAGTGGTCAGCCCCAGCATTTT. V and J are TRBV7-2 and TRBJ1-5; 7 bases map to TRBD1. Germline V gene lookup returns CDR1 SGHTA and CDR2 FQGNSA. The CDR3 runs 14 residues. The ends lost 5 bases at V and 6 bases at J; junction bases unmatched: 7. The variable domain in full, with the rest retrieved from reference TRBV7-2 and TRBJ1-5, is GAGVSQSPSNKVTEKGKDVELRCDPISGHTALYWYRQSLGQGLEFLIYFQGNSAPDKSGLPSDRFSAERTGGSVSTLTIQRTQQEDSAVYLCASSNRDSGQPQHFGDGTRLSIL.

The chain joins TRBV18 to TRBJ2-1, with TRBD1 identical over 8 bases. Unmatched junction bases numbered 12, after V lost 2 bases and J lost 9 bases. The CDR3 is 16 amino acids. Germline loops: CDR1 KGHSH, CDR2 LQKENI. The CDR3 sequence is CASSPKDRVGRGEQFF. For the CDR3, the DNA is TGTGCCAGCTCACCAAAGGACAGGGTGGGTCGTGGTGAGCAGTTCTTC. The whole variable domain, remainder taken from reference TRBV18 and TRBJ2-1, is NAGVMQNPRHLVRRRGQEARLRCSPMKGHSHVYWYRQLPEEGLKFMVYLQKENIIDESGMPKERFSAEFPKEGPSILRIQQVVRGDSAAYFCASSPKDRVGRGEQFFGPGTRLTVL.

This clonotype was found a few times. As DNA, the CDR3 is TGCGCCAGCAGCCCCAATGACAACTATGGCTACACCTTC. It encodes CASSPNDNYGYTF. This chain uses TRBV5-1 with TRBJ1-2, with no clear D. V gave up 4 bases and J gave up 2 bases, with 9 bases separating them. Germline CDR1 SGHRS, CDR2 YFSETQ. CDR3 size: 13 residues.

The chain has TRBV25-1 and TRBJ2-7; the match to TRBD2 covers 13 bases. The ends lost 11 bases at V and 7 bases at J; junction bases unmatched: 11. Germline lookup yields CDR1 MGHDK and CDR2 SYGVNS. CDR3 length: 14 residues. The CDR3 region has the DNA TGTGCCTGCGGACTAGCGGGGGTCCGCAATGAGCAGTACTTC. This encodes CACGLAGVRNEQYF.

Only a few counts were recorded for this clonotype. This sequence joins TRBV20-1 and TRBJ2-5; 14 nucleotides line up with TRBD2. The CDR3 totals 16 residues. Germline lookup yields CDR1 DFQATT and CDR2 SNEGSKA (reference sequence). Losses at the gene ends were 5 bases for V and 0 bases for J; bases not matched to a gene: 5. The CDR3 sequence: CSAGLAGGRYQETQYF. Here the CDR3 DNA reads TGCAGTGCTGGACTAGCGGGGGGTCGTTACCAAGAGACCCAGTACTTC.